The 3 T cell receptor beta chains presented below share a single source sample, sequenced in a study of T-cell reconstitution after alpha-beta-depleted transplantation in children. The TCRbeta library was prepared with unique molecular identifiers. Using its own MiXCR run on the PCR reads, TCRdb lists one record per CDR3 protein. The repertoire holds 800,000 to 1,000,000 distinct CDR3 sequences, about 29% seen once, with around 30% in the top ten. The sequenced sample was PBMCs, mostly from graft donor cells, obtained 360 days after TCRalphabeta/CD19-depleted stem cell transplant. The receptors were sampled from a boy in the first two years of life who had a stem cell transplant for SCID, so the T cells may come from the graft donor.

Written as DNA, the CDR3 is TGTGCCAGCAGTGAACTAGATCTAGATACGCAGTATTTT. This translates into CASSELDLDTQYF. The chain links TRBV2 to TRBJ2-3; no clear D gene. Per the germline V gene, CDR1 is SNHLY and CDR2 is FYNNEI. The CDR3 consists of 13 residues. Trimming pared 2 bases from V and 5 bases from J, leaving 8 bases between.

V and J are TRBV21-1 and TRBJ1-5. TRBV21-1 is classified as a pseudogene. CDR3 size: 14 residues. Here the CDR3 DNA reads TGTGCCAGCAGCAAAGATGAAACGAACCAGCCCCAGCATTTT. Translation: CASSKDETNQPQHF.

The V call is TRBV6-1, the J call TRBJ2-2, with TRBD2 matching over 8 bases. After removal of 6 bases from V and 6 bases from J, the junction contained 6 bases not matched to a gene. CDR1 is MNHNS, CDR2 SASEGT, per germline. The CDR3 is 14 residues long. CDR3 nucleotides: TGTGCCAGCAGAGCGGGGGAAAGAGCCGGGGAGCTGTTTTTT. Protein product: CASRAGERAGELFF.